The clone carrying this TCR beta chain has more than one count but fewer than ten. Its antigen is undetermined. The sample originates from a study of T-cell reconstitution after alpha-beta-depleted transplantation in children. The study, taken as a whole, reports: After transplant, high TCRbeta diversity at day 60 in some patients arose from surviving recipient T cells and thymic progenitors. At the one-year point after transplant, T-cell counts and TCRbeta diversity were found to come mostly from T cells that had been newly produced. Roughly two months post-transplant, alpha-beta T cells reportedly originated from several hundred graft clones that had expanded.

Germline V gene sequence: CDR1 KGHDR, CDR2 SFDVKD. Losses at the gene ends were 6 bases for V and 2 bases for J; bases not matched to a gene: 11. The CDR3 totals 17 residues. The TCRbeta library was prepared with unique molecular identifiers. TCRdb reanalysed the PCR reads using MiXCR and keeps one entry per CDR3 protein. The data hold approximately 430,000 distinct CDR3 sequences, with 15% to 20% observed a single time. The sample in question was PBMCs, mostly from graft donor cells, obtained 360 days after TCRalphabeta/CD19-depleted stem cell transplant. V is TRBV24-1 and J is TRBJ2-5, with 10 bases identical to TRBD2. The clonotype was recovered from a boy younger than two who had a stem cell transplant for Wiskott-Aldrich syndrome, so the T cells may come from the graft donor. The CDR3 region has the DNA TGTGCCACCAGTTTGGGGGTTCGGACTAGCGGACAAGAGACCCAGTACTTC. This sequence encodes CATSLGVRTSGQETQYF.